The source of this T cell receptor beta chain is a study of beta chain features in type 1 diabetes. Regarding the study as a whole: Compared with healthy donors, patients appeared to share more similar naive, central memory and regulatory TCRB repertoires.

Comments on this clone: Its specificity is unknown.

The sequenced template was cDNA made from the entire isolated RNA. Sequencing was performed with immunoSEQ multiplex PCR; in TCRdb, only in-frame clones are kept and a portion is missing. This sample has approximately 470,000 clones; around 28% occur once, and the top ten carry roughly 0.066%. Germline CDR1 and CDR2: SGHDT and YYEEEE. Trimming removed 0 bases at V and 4 bases at J, with 13 bases between. This CDR3 comprises 15 residues. What was sequenced was naive CD4+ T cells from blood. The source of this sequence is a man younger than 35 in good health. The V and J genes are TRBV5-6 and TRBJ1-2; D perhaps matches TRBD1 (6 bases). The CDR3 loop reads CASSLADSFIYGYTF. The DNA for the CDR3 is TGTGCCAGCAGCTTGGCGGACAGCTTCATCTATGGCTACACCTTC.